The sequence of this T cell receptor beta chain was determined in a study of OX40 agonist ivuxolimab in advanced cancers. In the study overall: The dose-escalation cohort had hepatocellular carcinoma, melanoma, renal cell or head and neck cancer. Earlier anti-PD-1, anti-PD-L1 or anti-CTLA-4 therapy was permitted; around 40% had received some.

Exclusion applied to patients with autoimmune disease history or systemic immunosuppression. Libraries were prepared by immunoSEQ multiplex PCR; TCRdb keeps only in-frame clonotypes and omits some of them. The sample has 40,000 to 45,000 clones; 70% to 90% are singletons. Remarks on this clone: Its antigen is not identified.

Trimming took off 3 bases at V and 0 bases at J, with 15 bases between the two ends. The CDR3 has 18 residues. Germline values: CDR1 MGHRA, CDR2 YSYEKL. Study-wide findings and caveats: Normalized expansion of T-cell clones was also low for some nonresponders.

The clonotype was recovered from an adult with an advanced solid tumor such as melanoma, head and neck, liver or kidney cancer. The chain uses TRBV4-1 and TRBJ1-6; D is uncertain. This specimen was CD4+ or CD8+ T cells sorted from blood, taken in a trial of the OX40 agonist ivuxolimab. CDR3 in amino acids: CASSQAEWASSYNSPLHF. In nucleotides, the CDR3 is TGCGCCAGCAGCCAGGCCGAGTGGGCTAGCTCCTATAATTCACCCCTCCACTTT.